This TCR beta chain was recovered during a study of blood T cells in healthy people across ages. The table lists this clonotype with many counts. Germline-derived CDR1 and CDR2 are SGHTA and FQGNSA. This CDR3 spans 14 amino acids. Trimming took 1 base from V and 4 from J; bases not matched to a gene: 2. The authors ran a second PCR of roughly 6 to 12 cycles using a sample-barcoded 5' primer and a J-beta primer mix. TCRdb reprocessed the 5' RACE reads with MiXCR, giving one entry per CDR3 protein. The sample has hundreds of thousands of distinct CDR3 sequences, less than 35% seen once. The rearrangement uses TRBV7-2 and TRBJ2-5; TRBD2 matches 8 bases. The sample was blood. The receptor was isolated from a woman of 80 years or more in good health. Written as DNA, the CDR3 is TGTGCCAGCAGCTTAGGACTAGCGACAGAGACCCAGTACTTC. It encodes CASSLGLATETQYF.